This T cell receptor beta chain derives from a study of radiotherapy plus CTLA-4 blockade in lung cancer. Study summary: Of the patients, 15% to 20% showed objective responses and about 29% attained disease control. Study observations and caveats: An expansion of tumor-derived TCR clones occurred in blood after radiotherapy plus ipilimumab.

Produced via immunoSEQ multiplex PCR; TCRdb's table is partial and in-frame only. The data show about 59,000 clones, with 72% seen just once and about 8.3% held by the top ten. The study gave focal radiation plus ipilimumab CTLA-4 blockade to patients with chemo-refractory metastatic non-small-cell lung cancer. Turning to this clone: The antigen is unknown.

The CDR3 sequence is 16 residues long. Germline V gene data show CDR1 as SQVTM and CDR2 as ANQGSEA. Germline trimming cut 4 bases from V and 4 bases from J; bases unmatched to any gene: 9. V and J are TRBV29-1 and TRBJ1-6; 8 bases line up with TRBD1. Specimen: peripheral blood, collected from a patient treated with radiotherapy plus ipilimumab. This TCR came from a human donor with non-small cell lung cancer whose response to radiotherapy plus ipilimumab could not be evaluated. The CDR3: CSVGGRTGPYNSPLHF. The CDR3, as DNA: TGCAGCGTTGGAGGGAGGACAGGGCCGTATAATTCACCCCTCCACTTT.